These 15 T cell receptor beta chains came from one sample sequenced in a study of blood T cell repertoires in COVID-19. Produced via immunoSEQ multiplex PCR; TCRdb's table is partial and in-frame only. The sample records tens of thousands of clones, under 90% being singletons. The sequenced material came from peripheral blood. These receptors were obtained from a woman aged 80 or over with COVID-19, enrolled during active disease.

The chain uses TRBV27 and TRBJ2-3, with 9 bases lining up with TRBD2. The CDR3 is 18 residues long. Trimming at V came to 4 bases and at J to 6 bases, leaving 17 bases not matched to a gene. Per the germline V gene, CDR1 is MNHEY and CDR2 is SMNVEV (reference sequence). CDR3 in DNA: TGTGCCAGCAGTTATCACCTTCTAGTAGCGGGAGAAGGGGATACGCAGTATTTT. Residues: CASSYHLLVAGEGDTQYF.

The genes are TRBV6-5 and TRBJ2-7, with D hard to call. This CDR3 spans 14 amino acids. Germline values: CDR1 MNHEY, CDR2 SVGAGI. The germline V and J ends were trimmed by 0 bases and 2 bases, with 8 bases remaining between them. CDR3 protein: CASSYSNGAYEQYF. The CDR3 nucleotides are TGTGCCAGCAGTTACTCTAATGGAGCCTACGAGCAGTACTTC.

V usage is TRBV2 and J usage is TRBJ2-7; D is possibly TRBD2 (5 bases). The V end was cut by 7 bases, the J end by 7 bases, with 20 bases between. Germline CDR1 and CDR2: SNHLY and FYNNEI. This CDR3 spans 14 amino acids. CDR3 DNA: TGTGCCAGCACTAGAGACATTCTTACGGGGGAGCAGTACTTC. Its protein is CASTRDILTGEQYF.

The rearrangement uses TRBV7-9 and TRBJ2-7; 7 bases match TRBD2. CDR3 length: 16 residues. Germline CDR1 and CDR2: SEHNR and FQNEAQ (reference sequence). The junction had 12 bases not matched to a gene; V was cut back by 4 bases and J by 3 bases. The chain's CDR3 is CASSWARDYPFYEQYF. The CDR3, as DNA: TGTGCCAGCAGCTGGGCCCGGGACTATCCGTTCTACGAGCAGTACTTC.

The V and J genes are TRBV18 and TRBJ1-1; a possible D gene is TRBD1 (5 bases). V was trimmed by 2 bases and J by 6 bases, leaving 16 bases between them. There are 15 residues in the CDR3. Germline V gene lookup returns CDR1 KGHSH and CDR2 LQKENI. CDR3 nucleotide sequence: TGTGCCAGCTCACCAGGAACGGCGGGGCACGCTGAAGCTTTCTTT. Protein: CASSPGTAGHAEAFF.

This sequence joins TRBV24-1 and TRBJ2-1; 8 bases line up with TRBD2. Losses at the gene ends were 6 bases for V and 8 bases for J; bases not matched to a gene: 11. The CDR3 runs to 15 residues. Germline V gene sequence: CDR1 KGHDR, CDR2 SFDVKD. CDR3 sequence: CATSNSGAFGDEQFF. CDR3 nucleotide sequence: TGTGCCACCAGTAATAGCGGGGCTTTCGGCGATGAGCAGTTCTTC.

This clone occurred once. The chain carries TRBV3-1 (or the pseudogene TRBV3-2) and TRBJ1-5, with 8 bases that match TRBD1. The CDR3 has 14 residues. The V and J ends lost 1 base and 6 bases, in that order; junction bases with no gene match: 2. Germline-derived CDR1 and CDR2 are LGHDT and YNNKEL (reference sequence). The CDR3 reads CASSQGTGSQPQHF. CDR3 sequence (DNA): TGTGCCAGCAGCCAAGGGACAGGGAGTCAGCCCCAGCATTTT.

CDR3 in DNA: TGTGCCAGCAGTGAATGGTTCGGGACAGGGGGCGCCGGGGAGCTGTTTTTT. Amino acids: CASSEWFGTGGAGELFF. The chain combines TRBV2 with TRBJ2-2, with TRBD1 matching 12 bases. Germline V gives CDR1 SNHLY, CDR2 FYNNEI. This CDR3 spans 17 amino acids. Trimming cost V 2 bases and J 6 bases; bases outside gene matches: 7.

The rearrangement uses TRBV11-3 and TRBJ1-1; D ambiguous. This CDR3 is 12 amino acids long. Germline V gene lookup returns CDR1 SGHNT and CDR2 YENEEA. The ends were cut back, 5 bases at V and 1 base at J, with 5 bases in the middle. The CDR3 sequence: CASSQANTEAFF. In DNA, the CDR3 is TGTGCCAGCAGCCAGGCGAACACTGAAGCTTTCTTT. Variable domain in full (rest from reference TRBV11-3 and TRBJ1-1): EAGVVQSPRYKIIEKKQPVAFWCNPISGHNTLYWYLQNLGQGPELLIRYENEEAVDDSQLPKDRFSAERLKGVDSTLKIQPAELGDSAVYLCASSQANTEAFFGQGTRLTVV.

V gene TRBV29-1 combines with J gene TRBJ2-1; the match to TRBD1 covers 9 bases. The V gene end was trimmed by 6 bases and the J gene end by 8 bases; junction bases not matched to a gene: 5. The CDR3 is 12 amino acids. Germline V gene data show CDR1 as SQVTM and CDR2 as ANQGSEA. The CDR3 DNA reads TGCAGCGTGGGGACAGGGTTTGATGAGCAGTTCTTC. This codes for CSVGTGFDEQFF.

This clone was counted at least ten times. This sequence joins TRBV4-2 and TRBJ1-6; the D is unclear. This CDR3 contains 15 residues. Germline assignment: CDR1 LGHNA and CDR2 YNFKEQ. Trimming left V 4 bases short and J 9 bases short, with 16 bases between. The CDR3 here is CASSPEEGLGSPLHF. The CDR3 coding sequence is TGTGCCAGCAGCCCCGAGGAGGGTCTGGGTTCACCCCTCCACTTT.

Here the CDR3 reads CASSQGTGSHNEQFF. The CDR3 DNA follows: TGTGCCAGCAGCCAAGGGACAGGGTCCCACAATGAGCAGTTCTTC. The V call is TRBV3-1 (or the pseudogene TRBV3-2), the J call TRBJ2-1; TRBD1 agrees at 8 bases. J lost 5 bases, V lost 1 base, and 4 bases had no gene match. The CDR3 spans 15 residues. The germline CDR1 and CDR2 sequences are LGHDT and YNNKEL (reference sequence).

J is TRBJ1-1 and V is TRBV27, with D unresolved. Trimming took off 3 bases at V and 1 base at J, with 6 bases between the two ends. The CDR3 loop spans 13 amino acids. Germline lookup yields CDR1 MNHEY and CDR2 SMNVEV (reference sequence). In nucleotides, the CDR3 is TGTGCCAGCAGTTTCGATAGGAACACTGAAGCTTTCTTT. This encodes CASSFDRNTEAFF.

V usage is TRBV3-1 (or the pseudogene TRBV3-2) and J usage is TRBJ2-5; TRBD2 matches at 14 bases. The CDR3 is made up of 15 amino acids. The V and J ends lost 4 bases and 5 bases, in that order; junction bases with no gene match: 3. CDR1 is LGHDT, CDR2 YNNKEL, per germline (reference sequence). CDR3 region: CASSLGTSGSETQYF. CDR3 nucleotide sequence: TGTGCCAGCAGCCTAGGGACTAGCGGGAGCGAGACCCAGTACTTC.

V gene TRBV20-1 combines with J gene TRBJ2-2, with 7 bases identical to TRBD2. Germline V gene lookup returns CDR1 DFQATT and CDR2 SNEGSKA (reference sequence). This CDR3 comprises 18 residues. Trimming took 3 bases from V and 2 from J; bases not matched to a gene: 15. In DNA, the CDR3 is TGCAGTGCTAGTCCCCGGGTGGGGAGCGGGGATAACACCGGGGAGCTGTTTTTT. Protein: CSASPRVGSGDNTGELFF.